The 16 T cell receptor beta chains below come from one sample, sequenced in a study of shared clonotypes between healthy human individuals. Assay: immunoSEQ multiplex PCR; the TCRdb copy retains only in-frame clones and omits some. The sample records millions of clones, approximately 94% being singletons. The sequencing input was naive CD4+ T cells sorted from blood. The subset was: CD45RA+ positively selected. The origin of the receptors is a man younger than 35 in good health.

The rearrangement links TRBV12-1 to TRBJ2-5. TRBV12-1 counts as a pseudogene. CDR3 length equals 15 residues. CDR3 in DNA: TGTGCCAGCAGCTTTGCTATTCCCGGGCCTTTGGCCCAGTACTTC. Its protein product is CASSFAIPGPLAQYF.

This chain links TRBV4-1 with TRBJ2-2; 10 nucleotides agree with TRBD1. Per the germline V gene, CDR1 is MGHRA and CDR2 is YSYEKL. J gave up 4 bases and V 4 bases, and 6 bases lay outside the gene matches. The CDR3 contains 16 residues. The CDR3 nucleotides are TGCGCCAGCAGCCCAGAGGGACAGGGGACCACCGGGGAGCTGTTTTTT. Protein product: CASSPEGQGTTGELFF.

The CDR3 here is CASSLRPGTGTLYGYTF. The CDR3 DNA reads as TGTGCCAGCAGTCTAAGACCCGGGACAGGGACCCTCTATGGCTACACCTTC. The chain uses TRBV28 and TRBJ1-2, with 9 bases lining up with TRBD1. Germline CDR1 reads MDHEN; CDR2 reads SYDVKM. CDR3 size: 17 residues. With V trimmed by 5 bases and J by 4 bases, 14 bases remained unmatched.

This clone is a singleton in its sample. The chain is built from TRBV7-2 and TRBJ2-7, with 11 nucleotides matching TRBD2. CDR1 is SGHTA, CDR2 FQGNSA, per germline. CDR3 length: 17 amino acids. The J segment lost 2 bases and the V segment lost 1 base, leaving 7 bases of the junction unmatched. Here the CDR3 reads CASSLVAGGPGTYEQYF. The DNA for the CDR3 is TGTGCCAGCAGCTTAGTAGCGGGGGGGCCCGGCACCTACGAGCAGTACTTC.

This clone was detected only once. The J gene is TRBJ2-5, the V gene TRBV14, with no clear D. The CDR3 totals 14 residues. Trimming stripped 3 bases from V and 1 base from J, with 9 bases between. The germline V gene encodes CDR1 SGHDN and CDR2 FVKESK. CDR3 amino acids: CASSHLASQETQYF. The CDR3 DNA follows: TGTGCCAGCAGCCACCTCGCAAGCCAAGAGACCCAGTACTTC. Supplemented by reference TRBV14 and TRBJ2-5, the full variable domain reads EAGVTQFPSHSVIEKGQTVTLRCDPISGHDNLYWYRRVMGKEIKFLLHFVKESKQDESGMPNNRFLAERTGGTYSTLKVQPAELEDSGVYFCASSHLASQETQYFGPGTRLLVL.

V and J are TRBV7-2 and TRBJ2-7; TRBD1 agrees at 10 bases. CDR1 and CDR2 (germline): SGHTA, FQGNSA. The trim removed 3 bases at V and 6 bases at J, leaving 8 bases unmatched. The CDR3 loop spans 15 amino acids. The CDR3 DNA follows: TGTGCCAGCAGCTTTGACAGGGGGCCTCTTTTCGAGCAGTACTTC. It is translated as CASSFDRGPLFEQYF.

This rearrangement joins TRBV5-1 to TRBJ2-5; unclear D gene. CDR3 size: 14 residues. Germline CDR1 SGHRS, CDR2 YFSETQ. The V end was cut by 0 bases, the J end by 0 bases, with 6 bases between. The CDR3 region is CASSLALNQETQYF. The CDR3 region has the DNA TGCGCCAGCAGCTTGGCTTTGAACCAAGAGACCCAGTACTTC.

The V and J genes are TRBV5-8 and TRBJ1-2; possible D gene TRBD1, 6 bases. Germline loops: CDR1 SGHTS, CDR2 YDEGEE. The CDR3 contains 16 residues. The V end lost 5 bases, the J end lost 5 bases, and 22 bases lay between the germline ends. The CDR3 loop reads CASSQLLQGSFYGYTF. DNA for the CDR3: TGTGCCAGCAGTCAACTACTACAGGGTTCCTTTTATGGCTACACCTTC.

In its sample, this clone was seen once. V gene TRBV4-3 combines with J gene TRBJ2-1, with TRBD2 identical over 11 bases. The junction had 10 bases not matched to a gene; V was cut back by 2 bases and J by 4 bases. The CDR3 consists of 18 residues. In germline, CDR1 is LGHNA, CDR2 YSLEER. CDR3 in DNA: TGCGCCAGCAGCCAAAGATCAGGGGGGACTAGCGGATACAATGAGCAGTTCTTC. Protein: CASSQRSGGTSGYNEQFF.

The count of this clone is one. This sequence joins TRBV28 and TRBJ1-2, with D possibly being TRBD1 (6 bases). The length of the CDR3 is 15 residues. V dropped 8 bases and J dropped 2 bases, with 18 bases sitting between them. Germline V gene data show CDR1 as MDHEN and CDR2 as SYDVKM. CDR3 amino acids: CASALAGALNYGYTF. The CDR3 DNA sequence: TGTGCCAGCGCTTTGGCGGGGGCCCTCAACTATGGCTACACCTTC.

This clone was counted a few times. The CDR3 here is CASSFDRELDSPLHF. The DNA for the CDR3 is TGTGCCAGCAGTTTTGATCGGGAGTTGGATTCACCCCTCCACTTT. V and J are TRBV28 and TRBJ1-6; D is uncertain. Germline CDR1 MDHEN, CDR2 SYDVKM. The V end lost 3 bases, the J end lost 8 bases, and 14 bases lay between the germline ends. This CDR3 is built from 15 residues.

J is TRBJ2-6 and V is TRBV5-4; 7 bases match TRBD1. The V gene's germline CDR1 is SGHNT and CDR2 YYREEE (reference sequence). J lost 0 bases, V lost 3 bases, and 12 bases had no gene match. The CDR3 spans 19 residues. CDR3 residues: CASSWGQQTITSGANVLTF. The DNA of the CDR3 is TGTGCCAGCAGCTGGGGACAGCAAACTATAACCTCTGGGGCCAACGTCCTGACTTTC.

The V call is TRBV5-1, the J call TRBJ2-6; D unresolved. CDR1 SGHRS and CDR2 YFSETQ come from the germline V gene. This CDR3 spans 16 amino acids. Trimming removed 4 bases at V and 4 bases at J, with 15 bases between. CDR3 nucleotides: TGCGCCAGCAGCCCCCAGCCCGCCTTAGGGGCCAACGTCCTGACTTTC. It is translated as CASSPQPALGANVLTF.

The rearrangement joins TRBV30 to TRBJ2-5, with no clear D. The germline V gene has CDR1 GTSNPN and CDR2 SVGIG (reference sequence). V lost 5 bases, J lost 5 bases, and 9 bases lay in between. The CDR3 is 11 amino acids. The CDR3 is CAWGYSETQYF. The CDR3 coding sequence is TGTGCCTGGGGATATTCGGAGACCCAGTACTTC.

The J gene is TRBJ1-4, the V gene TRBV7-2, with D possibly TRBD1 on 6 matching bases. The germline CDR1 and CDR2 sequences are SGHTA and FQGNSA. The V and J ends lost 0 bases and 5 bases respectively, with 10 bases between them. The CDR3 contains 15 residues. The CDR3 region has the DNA TGTGCCAGCAGCTTAGCGGGTAGGGGGAATGAAAAACTGTTTTTT. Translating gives CASSLAGRGNEKLFF.

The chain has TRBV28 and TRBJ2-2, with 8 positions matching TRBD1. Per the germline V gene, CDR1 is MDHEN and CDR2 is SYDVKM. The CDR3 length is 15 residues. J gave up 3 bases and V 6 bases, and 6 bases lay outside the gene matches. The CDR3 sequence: CASRRQGTDTGELFF. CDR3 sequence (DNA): TGTGCCAGCAGGAGACAGGGGACGGACACCGGGGAGCTGTTTTTT.